The 19 T cell receptor beta chains presented below share a single source sample, sequenced in a study of blood T cell repertoires in COVID-19. The protocol was immunoSEQ multiplex PCR, while the TCRdb copy is restricted to in-frame clones and leaves out a portion. The sample lists approximately 250,000 clones, more than 75% occurring once. The material sequenced was peripheral blood. The receptor set was obtained from a man in his forties with active or convalescent COVID-19.

This chain connects TRBV5-1 to TRBJ1-5, with D possibly TRBD1 on 6 matching bases. The CDR3 loop spans 14 amino acids. CDR1 is SGHRS and CDR2 is YFSETQ in the germline V gene. Deletions cut 4 bases from V and 1 base from J, with 9 bases between. The CDR3: CASSLGQSNQPQHF. The CDR3 DNA reads as TGCGCCAGCAGCCTTGGACAGAGCAATCAGCCCCAGCATTTT. The variable domain in full, with the rest retrieved from reference TRBV5-1 and TRBJ1-5, is KAGVTQTPRYLIKTRGQQVTLSCSPISGHRSVSWYQQTPGQGLQFLFEYFSETQRNKGNFPGRFSGRQFSNSRSEMNVSTLELGDSALYLCASSLGQSNQPQHFGDGTRLSIL.

This clone has only one observation. V gene TRBV6-4 combines with J gene TRBJ1-5; 10 positions agree with TRBD1. The length of the CDR3 is 16 residues. After removal of 7 bases from V and 3 bases from J, the junction contained 9 bases not matched to a gene. Germline CDR1 reads MRHNA; CDR2 reads SNTAGT. The CDR3 coding sequence is TGTGCCAGCACCGCGGACAGGGGGATTCTCAATCAGCCCCAGCATTTT. As protein: CASTADRGILNQPQHF.

CDR3: CASSFSEGEDEQYF. In nucleotides, the CDR3 is TGTGCCAGCAGCTTTAGCGAGGGTGAGGACGAGCAGTACTTC. The chain combines TRBV11-3 with TRBJ2-7; tentatively, D is TRBD2 (5 bases). The CDR3 is 14 amino acids. CDR1 is SGHNT and CDR2 is YENEEA in the germline V gene. Trimming left V 3 bases short and J 5 bases short, with 14 bases between.

About this clone: Other nucleotide sequences in the sample specify the same CDR3. The chain joins TRBV6-5 to TRBJ1-1; D is unresolved. CDR3 length: 11 residues. V shed 6 bases and J shed 8 bases, with 10 bases lying between them. CDR1 MNHEY and CDR2 SVGAGI come from the germline V gene. CDR3 region: CASRLTGEAFF. The CDR3 bases are TGTGCCAGCAGACTCACGGGAGAAGCTTTCTTT.

V and J are TRBV21-1 and TRBJ2-7; the D call in the table, TRBD2, was not verified against the DNA. TRBV21-1 is recorded as a pseudogene. This CDR3 spans 14 amino acids. CDR3 in DNA: TGTGCCAGCAGCAAAGAGGACGGGACCTACGAGCAGTACTTC. This translates into CASSKEDGTYEQYF.

The chain joins TRBV4-1 to TRBJ2-5; TRBD2 is a possible D gene (5 bases). Germline V lookup: CDR1 MGHRA, CDR2 YSYEKL. V lost 0 bases, J lost 7 bases, and 6 bases lay in between. The CDR3 is 12 amino acids. The CDR3 spells CASSQERGTQYF. The CDR3 nucleotides read TGCGCCAGCAGCCAAGAACGGGGGACCCAGTACTTC.

The V gene is TRBV6-6, the J gene TRBJ2-6, with 7 positions matching TRBD1. Germline loops: CDR1 MNHNY, CDR2 SVGAGI (reference sequence). The length of the CDR3 is 14 residues. J was trimmed by 1 base and V by 6 bases; bases with no gene match: 0. CDR3 amino acids: CASRQGSGANVLTF. The CDR3 nucleotides are TGTGCCAGCAGACAGGGGTCTGGGGCCAACGTCCTGACTTTC.

On this clone: Sequence at one end of the junction differs from germline and may be a read error. The chain carries TRBV7-6 and TRBJ2-7; tentative D call: TRBD2 (6 bases). This CDR3 spans 15 amino acids. CDR1 and CDR2 from the germline V gene are SGHVS and FNYEAQ. CDR3 protein: CASSVRDSFSSEQYF. Written as DNA, the CDR3 is TGTGCCAGCAGCGTGCGGGACTCATTTTCCTCCGAGCAGTACTTC.

The V and J genes are TRBV9 and TRBJ2-2; perhaps TRBD2 as D (5 bases). Germline-derived CDR1 and CDR2 are SGDLS and YYNGEE. There are 16 residues in the CDR3. The germline V and J ends were trimmed by 6 bases and 2 bases, with 17 bases remaining between them. In DNA form, the CDR3 reads TGTGCCAGCACCTCCCCTCCAGCGGAAAACACCGGGGAGCTGTTTTTT. It encodes CASTSPPAENTGELFF.

The gene calls are TRBV7-8 and TRBJ1-3; no clear D gene. Germline V gene data show CDR1 as SGHVS and CDR2 as FQNEAQ. The V end was cut by 7 bases, the J end by 0 bases, with 13 bases between. CDR3 length: 15 amino acids. In DNA form, the CDR3 reads TGTGCCAGCAAAGAGGGCTCTAGCTCTGGAAACACCATATATTTT. Protein sequence: CASKEGSSSGNTIYF.

This clone was detected a few times. J is TRBJ1-2 and V is TRBV5-1; D gene uncertain. CDR1 and CDR2 from the germline V gene are SGHRS and YFSETQ. Trimming cost V 0 bases and J 7 bases, with 16 bases left between them. The CDR3 is 15 residues long. The CDR3 protein is CASSLDSGTGGGYTF. In nucleotides, the CDR3 is TGCGCCAGCAGCTTGGATAGCGGCACCGGCGGTGGCTACACCTTC.

This clone appeared once. The chain joins TRBV7-3 to TRBJ2-7; 9 nucleotides match TRBD2. The CDR3 has 15 residues. Losses at the gene ends were 5 bases for V and 3 bases for J; bases not matched to a gene: 8. Germline lookup yields CDR1 SGHTA and CDR2 FQGTGA. CDR3 loop: CASSPGPSGVYEQYF. The DNA for the CDR3 is TGTGCCAGCAGCCCAGGTCCTAGCGGGGTCTACGAGCAGTACTTC.

This clone was found once. The rearrangement joins TRBV2 to TRBJ2-1; 7 bases are shared with TRBD1. The junction had 9 bases not matched to a gene; V was cut back by 6 bases and J by 10 bases. This CDR3 region has 13 residues. The germline gives CDR1 SNHLY, CDR2 FYNNEI. CDR3 region: CASSPDRVREQFF. In nucleotides, the CDR3 is TGTGCCAGCAGCCCTGACAGGGTAAGGGAGCAGTTCTTC. Full variable domain (missing parts from reference TRBV2 and TRBJ2-1): EPEVTQTPSHQVTQMGQEVILRCVPISNHLYFYWYRQILGQKVEFLVSFYNNEISEKSEIFDDQFSVERPDGSNFTLKIRSTKLEDSAMYFCASSPDRVREQFFGPGTRLTVL.

The V and J genes are TRBV5-4 and TRBJ2-3, with 7 bases lining up with TRBD2. Germline V gene sequence: CDR1 SGHNT, CDR2 YYREEE (reference sequence). V was clipped by 0 bases and J by 3 bases; unmatched bases: 7. This CDR3 comprises 16 residues. The CDR3 DNA reads as TGTGCCAGCAGCTTGGCGGGCGGGAGAGGGACAGATACGCAGTATTTT. Its translation is CASSLAGGRGTDTQYF.

The chain employs TRBV24-1 and TRBJ2-5; TRBD1 matches at 7 bases. The J segment lost 5 bases and the V segment lost 10 bases, leaving 12 bases of the junction unmatched. Germline V lookup: CDR1 KGHDR, CDR2 SFDVKD. The CDR3 runs to 14 residues. DNA of the CDR3: TGTGCCACTAGAGGGACAGACATGGGGGAGACCCAGTACTTC. Residues: CATRGTDMGETQYF.

This clone was recorded a few times. The V call is TRBV27, the J call TRBJ1-1, with a tentative D call TRBD1 (6 bases). This CDR3 is built from 14 residues. The germline V gene has CDR1 MNHEY and CDR2 SMNVEV (reference sequence). Trimming pared 4 bases from V and 1 base from J, leaving 10 bases between. The CDR3 loop is CASSSPGENTEAFF. The CDR3 coding sequence is TGTGCCAGCAGTTCCCCAGGGGAGAACACTGAAGCTTTCTTT.

This chain uses TRBV21-1 with TRBJ2-4; TRBD1, the D gene given by the table, was not confirmed from the DNA. TRBV21-1 is reported as a pseudogene. The CDR3 consists of 16 residues. CDR3 sequence (DNA): TGTGCCAGCAGTCACGCACCTGGCTTAGCCAAAAACATTCAGTACTTC. It codes for CASSHAPGLAKNIQYF.

This clone was seen many times. The chain links TRBV4-1 to TRBJ1-6; possibly TRBD1 for D (5 bases). The CDR3 is made up of 20 amino acids. From germline, CDR1 is MGHRA and CDR2 YSYEKL. Trimming took 0 bases from V and 5 from J, leaving 23 bases between them. This CDR3 reads CASSQDRRQPIPRDNSPLHF. The CDR3 bases are TGCGCCAGCAGCCAAGATCGTAGGCAGCCCATCCCCAGGGATAATTCACCCCTCCACTTT.

This clone was observed a few times. The chain couples TRBV5-1 to TRBJ1-2, with D unclear. Germline values: CDR1 SGHRS, CDR2 YFSETQ. The CDR3 sequence is 14 residues long. V lost 4 bases and J lost 0, with 10 bases in between. CDR3 protein: CASSQAEPNYGYTF. The DNA of the CDR3 is TGCGCCAGCAGCCAGGCCGAACCTAACTATGGCTACACCTTC. Based on the CDR3 plus reference TRBV5-1 and TRBJ1-2, the full variable domain is KAGVTQTPRYLIKTRGQQVTLSCSPISGHRSVSWYQQTPGQGLQFLFEYFSETQRNKGNFPGRFSGRQFSNSRSEMNVSTLELGDSALYLCASSQAEPNYGYTFGSGTRLTVV.